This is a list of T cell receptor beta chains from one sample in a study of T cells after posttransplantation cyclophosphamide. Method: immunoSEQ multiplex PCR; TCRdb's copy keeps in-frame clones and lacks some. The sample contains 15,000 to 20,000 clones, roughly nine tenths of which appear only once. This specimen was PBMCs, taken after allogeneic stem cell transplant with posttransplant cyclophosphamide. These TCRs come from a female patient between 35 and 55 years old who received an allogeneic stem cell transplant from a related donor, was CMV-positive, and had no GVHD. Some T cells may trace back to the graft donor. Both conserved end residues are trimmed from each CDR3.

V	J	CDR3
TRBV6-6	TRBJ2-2	ASSLVPLTGELF
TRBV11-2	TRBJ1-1	ASRPQGATAEAF
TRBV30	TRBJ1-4	AWTGVATNEKLF
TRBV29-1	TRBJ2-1	SCREAGESSEQF
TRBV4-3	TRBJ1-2	ASSQAPTGSGYGYT
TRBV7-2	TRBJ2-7	ASSFTSEISYEQY
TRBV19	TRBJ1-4	ASSDSGGREKLF
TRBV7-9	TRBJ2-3	ASSLARSGDTQY
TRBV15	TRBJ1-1	ATSTILQVPRTEAF
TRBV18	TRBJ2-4	ASSYGQSGAKNIQY
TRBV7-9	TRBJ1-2	ASSFRPGAEDGYT
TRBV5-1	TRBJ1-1	ASSLEQGTEAF
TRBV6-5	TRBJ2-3	ASSLAGGTRTDTQY
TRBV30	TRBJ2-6	AWSGRGFGANVLT
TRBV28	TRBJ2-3	ASSNTQLAEWGDTQY
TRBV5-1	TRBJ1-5	ASSPTTGVGQPQH
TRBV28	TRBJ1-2	ASSSPLTIPGGYT
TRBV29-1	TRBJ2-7	SANTGAGYEQY
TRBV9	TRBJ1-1	ASSGTGDTEAF
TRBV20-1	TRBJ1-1	SARAPAEAF
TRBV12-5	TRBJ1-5	ASGLLNQPQH
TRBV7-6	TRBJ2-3	ASSSPGLDTQY
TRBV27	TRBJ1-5	ASSHITRNQPQH
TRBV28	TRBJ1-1	ASTAGTGKMNTEAF
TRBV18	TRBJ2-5	ASSPLSGSLQETQY
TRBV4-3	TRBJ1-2	ASSQVRQLYYGYT
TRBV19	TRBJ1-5	ASSGGDRSHSNQPQH
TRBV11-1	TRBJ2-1	ASSLGGTGVNEQF
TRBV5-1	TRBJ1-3	ASSFTGGLSSGNTIY
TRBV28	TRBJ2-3	ASSSGLPSTDTQY
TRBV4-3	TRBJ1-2	ASSQDWDSYGYT
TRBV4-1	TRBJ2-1	ASSHLQLAGLDEQF
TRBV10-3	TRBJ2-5	AIGGLAVETQY
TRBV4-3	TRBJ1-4	ASSQGAGGGEKLF
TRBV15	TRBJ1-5	ATSRQGGNQPQH
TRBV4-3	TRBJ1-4	ASSQDWDRGEKLF
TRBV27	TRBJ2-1	ASSSRSGRAYNEQF
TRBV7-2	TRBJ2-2	ASSLRGSKPGELF
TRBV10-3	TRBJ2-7	ATVEGGQSYEQY
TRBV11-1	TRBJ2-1	ASSSRSGTGDNEQF
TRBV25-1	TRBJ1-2	ASSERPGWGYT
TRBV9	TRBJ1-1	ASSVSGMNTEAF
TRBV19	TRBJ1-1	ASSISLLGRGGYTEAF
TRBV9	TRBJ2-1	ASSVVGGRDNEQF
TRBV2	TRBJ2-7	ASKLTGVPYEQY
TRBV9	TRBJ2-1	ASSVGGTYNEQF
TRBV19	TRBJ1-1	ARDEGQGQASNTEAF
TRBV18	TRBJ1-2	ASSLGQGTNYGYT
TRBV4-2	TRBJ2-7	ASSRNRDSRYEQY